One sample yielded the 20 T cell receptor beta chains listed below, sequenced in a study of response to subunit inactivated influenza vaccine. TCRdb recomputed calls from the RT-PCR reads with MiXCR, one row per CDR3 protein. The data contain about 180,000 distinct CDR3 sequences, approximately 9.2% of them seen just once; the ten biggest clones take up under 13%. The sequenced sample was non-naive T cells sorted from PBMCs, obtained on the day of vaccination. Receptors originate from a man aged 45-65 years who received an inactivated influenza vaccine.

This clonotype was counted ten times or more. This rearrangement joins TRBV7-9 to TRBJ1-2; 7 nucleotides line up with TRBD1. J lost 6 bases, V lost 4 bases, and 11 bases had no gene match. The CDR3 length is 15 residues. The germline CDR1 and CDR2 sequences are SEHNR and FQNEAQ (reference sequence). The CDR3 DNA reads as TGTGCCAGCAGCTCTGGAAGCCGGGACAGAAATGGCTACACCTTC. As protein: CASSSGSRDRNGYTF.

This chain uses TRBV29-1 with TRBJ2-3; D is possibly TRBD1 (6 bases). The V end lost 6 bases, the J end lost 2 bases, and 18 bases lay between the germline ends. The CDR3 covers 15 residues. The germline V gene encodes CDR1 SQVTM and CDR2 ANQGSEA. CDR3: CSVARQELYTDTQYF. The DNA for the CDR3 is TGCAGCGTCGCCCGACAGGAGCTTTACACAGATACGCAGTATTTT.

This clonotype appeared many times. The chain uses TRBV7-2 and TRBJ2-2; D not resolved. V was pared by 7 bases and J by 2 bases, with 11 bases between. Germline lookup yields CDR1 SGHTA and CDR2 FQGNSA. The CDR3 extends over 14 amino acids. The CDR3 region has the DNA TGTGCCAGCACCCCCCTTCTCAACACCGGGGAGCTGTTTTTT. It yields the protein CASTPLLNTGELFF.

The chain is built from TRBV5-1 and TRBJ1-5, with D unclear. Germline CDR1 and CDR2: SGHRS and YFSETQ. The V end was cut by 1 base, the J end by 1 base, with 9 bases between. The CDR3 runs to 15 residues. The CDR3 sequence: CASSLSSESNQPQHF. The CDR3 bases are TGCGCCAGCAGCTTGTCATCAGAAAGCAATCAGCCCCAGCATTTT.

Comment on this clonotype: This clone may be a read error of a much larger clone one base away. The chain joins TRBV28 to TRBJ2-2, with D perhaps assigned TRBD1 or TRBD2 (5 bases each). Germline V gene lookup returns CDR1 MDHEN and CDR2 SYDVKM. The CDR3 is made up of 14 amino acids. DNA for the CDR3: TGTGCCAGCAGTTTCCCCAGGGCCGCCGGGGAGCTGATTTTT. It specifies CASSFPRAAGELIF.

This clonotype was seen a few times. The CDR3 protein is CATSDFSAWVENNEQFF. The CDR3 coding sequence is TGTGCCACCAGTGATTTTTCAGCGTGGGTAGAGAACAATGAGCAGTTCTTC. The V call is TRBV24-1, the J call TRBJ2-1, with D uncertain. V lost 1 base and J lost 5, with 17 bases in between. Germline CDR1 is KGHDR and CDR2 is SFDVKD. The CDR3 is 17 residues long.

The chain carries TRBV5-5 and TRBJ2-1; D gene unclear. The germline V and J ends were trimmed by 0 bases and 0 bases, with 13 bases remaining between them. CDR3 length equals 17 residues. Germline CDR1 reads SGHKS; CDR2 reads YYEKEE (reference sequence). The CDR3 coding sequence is TGTGCCAGCAGCTTGGATTGGCTGCTATCCTCCTACAATGAGCAGTTCTTC. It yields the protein CASSLDWLLSSYNEQFF.

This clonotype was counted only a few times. CDR3 DNA: TGTGCCAGCAGCTTCTCCGACAGCCCGAACACTGAAGCTTTCTTT. As protein: CASSFSDSPNTEAFF. V and J are TRBV5-5 and TRBJ1-1; D may be TRBD1 (5 bases). V was trimmed by 2 bases and J by 1 base, leaving 12 bases between them. Per germline, CDR1 SGHKS and CDR2 YYEKEE (reference sequence). This CDR3 region has 15 residues.

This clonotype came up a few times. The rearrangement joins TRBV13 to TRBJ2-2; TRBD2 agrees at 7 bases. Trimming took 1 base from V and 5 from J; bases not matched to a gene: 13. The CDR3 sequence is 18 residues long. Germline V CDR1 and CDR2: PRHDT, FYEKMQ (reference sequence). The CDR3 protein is CASSLAFGGSFPTGELFF. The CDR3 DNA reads TGTGCCAGCAGCTTAGCCTTCGGGGGGTCGTTCCCAACCGGGGAGCTGTTTTTT.

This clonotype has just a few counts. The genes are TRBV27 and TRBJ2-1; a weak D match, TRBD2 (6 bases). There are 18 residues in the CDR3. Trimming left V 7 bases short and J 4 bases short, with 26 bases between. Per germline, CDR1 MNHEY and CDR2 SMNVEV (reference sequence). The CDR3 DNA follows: TGTGCCAGCACTAAACAACCGGGAGTTTCGACCGGATACAATGAGCAGTTCTTC. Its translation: CASTKQPGVSTGYNEQFF.

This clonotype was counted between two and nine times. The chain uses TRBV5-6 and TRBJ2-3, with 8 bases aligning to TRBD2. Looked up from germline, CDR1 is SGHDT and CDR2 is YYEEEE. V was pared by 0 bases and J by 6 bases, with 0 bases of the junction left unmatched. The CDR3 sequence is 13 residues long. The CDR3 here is CASSLAGGDTQYF. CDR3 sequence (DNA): TGTGCCAGCAGCTTGGCGGGGGGGGATACGCAGTATTTT.

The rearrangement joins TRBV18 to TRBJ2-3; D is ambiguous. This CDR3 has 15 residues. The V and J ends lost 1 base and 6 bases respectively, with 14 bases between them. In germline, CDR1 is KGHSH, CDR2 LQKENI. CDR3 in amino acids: CASSPLAIGIDTQYF. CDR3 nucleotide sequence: TGTGCCAGCTCACCACTCGCCATTGGGATCGATACGCAGTATTTT.

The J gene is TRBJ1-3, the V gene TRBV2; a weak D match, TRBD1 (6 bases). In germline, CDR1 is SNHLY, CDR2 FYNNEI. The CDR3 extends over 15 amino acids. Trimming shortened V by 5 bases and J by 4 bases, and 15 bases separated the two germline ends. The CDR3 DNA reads TGTGCCAGCAGTTCCGGACAGCACCGAGGAAACACCATATATTTT. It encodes CASSSGQHRGNTIYF.

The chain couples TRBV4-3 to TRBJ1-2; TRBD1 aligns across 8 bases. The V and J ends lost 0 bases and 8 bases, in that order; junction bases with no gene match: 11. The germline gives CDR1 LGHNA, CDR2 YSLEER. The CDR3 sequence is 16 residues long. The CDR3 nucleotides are TGCGCCAGCAGCCAAGATCCCGGACAGGGATTAGGCGGCTACACCTTC. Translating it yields CASSQDPGQGLGGYTF.

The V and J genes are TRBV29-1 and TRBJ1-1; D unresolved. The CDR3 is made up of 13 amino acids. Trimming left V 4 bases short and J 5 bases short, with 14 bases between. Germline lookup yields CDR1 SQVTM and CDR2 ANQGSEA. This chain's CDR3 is CSVVYGAGTEAFF. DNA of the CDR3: TGCAGCGTTGTTTACGGAGCGGGAACTGAAGCTTTCTTT.

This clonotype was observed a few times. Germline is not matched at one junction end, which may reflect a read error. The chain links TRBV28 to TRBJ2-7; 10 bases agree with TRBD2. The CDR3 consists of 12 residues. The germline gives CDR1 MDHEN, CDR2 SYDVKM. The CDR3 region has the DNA TGTGCCAGCAGTTTAATTAGCGGGGGGCCTTCCTTC. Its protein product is CASSLISGGPSF.

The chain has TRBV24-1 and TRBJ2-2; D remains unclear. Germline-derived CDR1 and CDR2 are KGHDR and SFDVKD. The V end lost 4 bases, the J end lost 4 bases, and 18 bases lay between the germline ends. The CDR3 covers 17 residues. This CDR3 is CATSENDGVRFTGELFF. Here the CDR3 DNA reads TGTGCCACCAGTGAAAACGATGGGGTTCGGTTCACCGGGGAGCTGTTTTTT.

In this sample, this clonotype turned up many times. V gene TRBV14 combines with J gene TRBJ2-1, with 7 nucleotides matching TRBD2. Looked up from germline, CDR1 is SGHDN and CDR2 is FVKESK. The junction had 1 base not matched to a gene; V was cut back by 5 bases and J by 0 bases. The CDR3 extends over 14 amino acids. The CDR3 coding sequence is TGTGCCAGCAGCTGGGACTACTCCTACAATGAGCAGTTCTTC. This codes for CASSWDYSYNEQFF.

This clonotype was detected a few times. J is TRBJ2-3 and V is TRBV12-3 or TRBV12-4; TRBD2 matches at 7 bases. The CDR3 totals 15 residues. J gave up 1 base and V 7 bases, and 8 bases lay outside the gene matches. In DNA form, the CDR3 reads TGTGCCAGCAATTCTTGGGGGAGGGGCACAGATACGCAGTATTTT. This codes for CASNSWGRGTDTQYF.

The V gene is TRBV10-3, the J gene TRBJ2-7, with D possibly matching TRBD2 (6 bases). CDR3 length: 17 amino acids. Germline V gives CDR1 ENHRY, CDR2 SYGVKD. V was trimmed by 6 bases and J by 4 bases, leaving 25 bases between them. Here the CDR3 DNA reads TGTGCCATCAGCCCCGGGACTCGCTGGAGGATTATGTACGAGCAGTACTTC. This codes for CAISPGTRWRIMYEQYF.